The rows below give T cell receptor beta chains drawn from one sample of a study of regulatory T cells in long-lasting Graves disease. TCRdb passed the multiplex PCR reads through MiXCR, listing each CDR3 protein once. The data contain over 500,000 distinct CDR3 sequences, about 16% of them seen just once; the ten biggest clones take up 9.5% to 15%. The sample was also linked to a second study, of T cells in Graves' hyperthyroidism and ophthalmopathy.

The sample was peripheral blood mononuclear cells (PBMCs), taken at new diagnosis, from a patient treated with antithyroid drugs. These receptors were collected from a man aged 18 to 35 with Graves disease. The CDR3 runs from the conserved cysteine through the conserved F or W. A D gene is named only where the DNA matches it firmly. Size is omitted from some rows. Given values are once, few, many or a class for expanded clones.

clone_size j_call d_call v_call cdr3_length cdr3_nt cdr3_aa
few TRBJ2-5 . TRBV2 12 TGTGCCAGCAGAGGGTCCCAAGAGACCCAGTACTTC CASRGSQETQYF
many TRBJ1-1 . TRBV5-1 14 TGCGCCAGCGGCCGGGCGCGGGGTGGAACTGAAGCTTTCTTT CASGRARGGTEAFF
few TRBJ2-2 . TRBV29-1 14 TGCAGCGTTGAAGGGGGCGCGGCCACCGGGGAGCTGTTTTTT CSVEGGAATGELFF
few TRBJ2-5 . TRBV6-9 14 TGTGCCAGCAGTTGGAGGGGGGGTCTGGAGACCCAGTACTTC CASSWRGGLETQYF
. TRBJ2-7 . TRBV7-9 15 TGTGCCAGCAGCTCAACGGGACACCGCTCCTACGAGCAGTACTTC CASSSTGHRSYEQYF
many TRBJ2-2 TRBD1 TRBV29-1 16 TGCAGCGTTGGAAGGTCGGGACAGATCAGCACCGGGGAGCTGTTTTTT CSVGRSGQISTGELFF
. TRBJ2-7 TRBD1 TRBV5-1 15 TGCGCCAGCAGCGGAAGGACAGGGGGTTTAGCCGAGCAGTACTTC CASSGRTGGLAEQYF
many TRBJ2-1 . TRBV5-1 14 TGTGCCAGCAGCTTTGGGAGCTCCTACAATGAGCAGTTCTTC CASSFGSSYNEQFF
. TRBJ1-1 . TRBV12-3/TRBV12-4 15 TGTGCCAGCAGCAGCGCGGGCCACGATGGGACTGAAGCTTTCTTT CASSSAGHDGTEAFF
once TRBJ1-4 . TRBV20-1 13 TGCAGTGCCAGACCGCTTACTAATGAAAAACTGTTTTTT CSARPLTNEKLFF
many TRBJ2-7 . TRBV27 11 TGTGCCAGCAGCGCTCCCTACGAGCAGTACTTC CASSAPYEQYF
many TRBJ1-2 . TRBV27 17 TGTGCCAGCAACCCCAGCAACCCCGGTGCGGACAGCTATGGCTACACCTTC CASNPSNPGADSYGYTF
. TRBJ2-5 . TRBV7-9 15 TGTGCCAGCATGGGGGAGTATGGGGGACAAGAGGCCCAGTACTTC CASMGEYGGQEAQYF
many TRBJ2-7 . TRBV27 14 TGTGCCAGCAGTTTAGTGGGGGCGGTTTACGAGCAGTACTTC CASSLVGAVYEQYF
. TRBJ2-2 TRBD1 TRBV2 16 TGTGCCAGCAGGCCTCCGGGACAGCTCAACACCGGGGAGCTGTTTTTT CASRPPGQLNTGELFF
few TRBJ1-1 . TRBV20-1 11 TGCAGTGCTAGAGATCGGACTGAAGCTTTCTTT CSARDRTEAFF
few TRBJ2-3 TRBD2 TRBV11-2 20 TGTGCCAGCAGCTTGAGAGGACTAGCGGGAGGGCCGGGCACATTAGATACGCAGTATTTT CASSLRGLAGGPGTLDTQYF
many TRBJ1-4 . TRBV28 14 TGTGCCAGCAGTTCCCCGGGGGAAGGGGAAAAACTGTTTTTT CASSSPGEGEKLFF
many TRBJ2-3 . TRBV6-1 16 TGTGCCAGCACCCCCACTCGGGCAGGGGCCACAGATACGCAGTATTTT CASTPTRAGATDTQYF
many TRBJ2-1 TRBD2 TRBV6-1 15 TGTGCCAGCAGTGACTTGGGACTAGCTGCCAATGAGCAGTTCTTC CASSDLGLAANEQFF
few TRBJ2-1 . TRBV5-4 14 TGTGCCAGCAGCTTGGACGGGACTCTCAATGAGCAGTTCTTC CASSLDGTLNEQFF
few TRBJ2-7 TRBD2 TRBV6-5 16 TGTGCCAGCAGTTACTCCACTAGCGGGGCTGCCTACGAGCAGTACTTC CASSYSTSGAAYEQYF
many TRBJ2-1 TRBD2 TRBV20-1 15 TGCAGTCCCGGGTTAGCGGGAGGGCGGTACAATGAGCAGTTCTTC CSPGLAGGRYNEQFF
. TRBJ2-3 . TRBV27 16 TGTGCCAGCAGTTCTCCGACGGAGGATTCCACAGATACGCAGTATTTT CASSSPTEDSTDTQYF
. TRBJ2-1 TRBD1 TRBV19 15 TGTACCAGTACCCACGACAGGGGGTCCTACAATGAGCAGTTCTTC CTSTHDRGSYNEQFF
many TRBJ2-1 . TRBV11-2 13 TGTGCCAGCAGCATGGGGCGGTGGGATGAGCAGTTCTTC CASSMGRWDEQFF
many TRBJ1-2 . TRBV28 13 TGTGCCAGCACCTCAGAGAGGGATTGGCTCTACACCTTC CASTSERDWLYTF
few TRBJ2-1 TRBD1 TRBV29-1 16 TGCAGCGTTGAAGTGCGGGACAGGTCCTTCTACAATGAGCAGTTCTTC CSVEVRDRSFYNEQFF
many TRBJ2-5 TRBD2 TRBV28 14 TGTGCCAGCCGGACTAGCGGGGGGCAAGAGACCCAGTACTTC CASRTSGGQETQYF
many TRBJ2-3 TRBD1 TRBV12-3/TRBV12-4 14 TGTGCCAGCAGTGGGACAGGGGGAGAAGATACGCAGTATTTT CASSGTGGEDTQYF
. TRBJ2-2 . TRBV20-1 13 TGCAGTGCTAGCGCTGAGAACACCGGGGAGCTGTTTTTT CSASAENTGELFF
many TRBJ2-5 TRBD1 TRBV20-1 13 TGCAGTGATACTGACAGGGTGGGAGAGACCCAGTACTTC CSDTDRVGETQYF